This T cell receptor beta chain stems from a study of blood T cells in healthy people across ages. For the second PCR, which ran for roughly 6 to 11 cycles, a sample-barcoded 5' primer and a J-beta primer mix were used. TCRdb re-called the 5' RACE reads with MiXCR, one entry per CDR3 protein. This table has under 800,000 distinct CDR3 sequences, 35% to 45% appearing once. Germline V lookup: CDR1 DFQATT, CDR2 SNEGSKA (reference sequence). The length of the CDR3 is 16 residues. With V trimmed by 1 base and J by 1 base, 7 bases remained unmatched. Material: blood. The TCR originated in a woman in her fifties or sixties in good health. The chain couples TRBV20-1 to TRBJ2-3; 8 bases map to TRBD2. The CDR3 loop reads CSARGRGVVRTDTQYF. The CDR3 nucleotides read TGCAGTGCTAGAGGGCGGGGGGTTGTGCGCACAGATACGCAGTATTTT.